Listed below are T cell receptor beta chains from one sample, sequenced in a study of siplizumab effects on memory and regulatory T cells. Generated by immunoSEQ multiplex PCR, the TCRdb table keeps only in-frame clones and is missing some. The profile shows about 100,000 clones, approximately 91% of them singletons. Material: CD4+ T cells sorted from blood. The receptors here all came from a human donor in good health. Some clones in this sample may be carry-over from other donors' samples. Each CDR3 is given with its conserved first and last residue. A D gene is named only where the DNA matches it firmly. Rows give clone size only sometimes, using once, few, many, or a class for an expanded clone.

V gene,CDR3 length,clone size,D gene,J gene,CDR3 protein,CDR3 DNA
TRBV7-9,15,NA,NA,TRBJ1-5,CASSSGTASNQPQHF,TGTGCCAGCAGCTCAGGGACGGCAAGCAATCAGCCCCAGCATTTT
TRBV5-1,15,NA,NA,TRBJ2-1,CASSQPVGRQNEQFF,TGCGCCAGCAGCCAACCGGTGGGGAGGCAAAATGAGCAGTTCTTC
TRBV6-5,14,NA,NA,TRBJ1-1,CASRRSQGNTEAFF,TGTGCCAGCAGACGGAGTCAGGGGAACACTGAAGCTTTCTTT
TRBV19,16,NA,TRBD1,TRBJ2-5,CASSQHRDRTQETQYF,TGTGCCAGTAGCCAACACCGGGACAGGACCCAAGAGACCCAGTACTTC
TRBV10-1,15,NA,NA,TRBJ2-7,CASSEQIRTGYEQYF,TGCGCCAGCAGTGAGCAAATTCGAACTGGCTACGAGCAGTACTTC
TRBV7-8,19,once,TRBD2,TRBJ2-1,CASSRLPTSGRAPYNEQFF,TGTGCCAGCAGCCGACTCCCCACTAGCGGGAGGGCCCCCTACAATGAGCAGTTCTTC
TRBV14,14,once,NA,TRBJ1-2,CASSQEGRAYGYTF,TGTGCCAGCAGCCAAGAGGGCAGAGCCTATGGCTACACCTTC
TRBV5-1,16,NA,NA,TRBJ2-7,CASSLPRRGSSYEQYF,TGCGCCAGCAGCTTGCCCAGGCGGGGCTCCTCCTACGAGCAGTACTTC
TRBV6-1,14,NA,NA,TRBJ2-5,CASSEQGSRETQYF,TGTGCCAGCAGTGAACAGGGATCCCGAGAGACCCAGTACTTC
TRBV29-1,14,NA,NA,TRBJ2-4,CSYIPGLQFNIQYF,TGCAGCTACATCCCGGGACTGCAGTTTAACATTCAGTACTTC
TRBV7-2,14,NA,NA,TRBJ1-1,CASSLDRSRTEAFF,TGTGCCAGCAGCTTGGACCGTTCTCGCACTGAAGCTTTCTTT
TRBV4-1,16,NA,TRBD2,TRBJ2-1,CASSQAVGGSSNEQFF,TGCGCCAGCAGCCAAGCTGTGGGAGGGTCTAGCAATGAGCAGTTCTTC
TRBV5-1,14,NA,NA,TRBJ1-1,CASSLLFRNTEAFF,TGCGCCAGCAGCTTGTTGTTTAGGAACACTGAAGCTTTCTTT
TRBV7-8,18,NA,NA,TRBJ1-5,CASSLAAYNRYGNQPQHF,TGTGCCAGCAGCTTAGCCGCTTATAACAGGTACGGCAATCAGCCCCAGCATTTT
TRBV9,17,NA,NA,TRBJ2-2,CASSVSVRGSDTGELFF,TGTGCCAGCAGCGTTTCCGTCAGGGGCTCGGACACCGGGGAGCTGTTTTTT
TRBV5-1,16,NA,TRBD2,TRBJ2-2,CASSLAAGGNTGELFF,TGCGCCAGCAGCTTGGCCGCGGGAGGGAACACCGGGGAGCTGTTTTTT
TRBV29-1,14,NA,TRBD1,TRBJ1-2,CSVPWGQGNYGYTF,TGCAGCGTGCCATGGGGACAGGGGAACTATGGCTACACCTTC
TRBV6-1,14,NA,NA,TRBJ2-2,CASSETRVSYELFF,TGTGCCAGCAGTGAAACGAGGGTTTCATACGAGCTGTTTTTT
TRBV18,15,NA,NA,TRBJ1-2,CASSPTTVGADGYTF,TGTGCCAGCTCACCAACCACGGTCGGCGCTGATGGCTACACCTTC
TRBV19,17,NA,TRBD1,TRBJ2-5,CASSAQPDRGGIGTQYF,TGTGCCAGTAGTGCCCAACCGGACAGGGGGGGGATAGGGACCCAGTACTTC
TRBV18,14,NA,TRBD2,TRBJ2-1,CASSPASGYNEQFF,TGTGCCAGCTCACCCGCTAGCGGTTACAATGAGCAGTTCTTC
TRBV30,13,once,NA,TRBJ2-4,CAWSPGNKNIQYF,TGTGCCTGGAGTCCAGGGAATAAAAACATTCAGTACTTC
TRBV5-5,16,NA,TRBD2,TRBJ2-1,CASSLIAGGPSYEQFF,TGTGCCAGCAGCTTGATAGCGGGAGGGCCGAGCTATGAGCAGTTCTTC
TRBV6-1,15,NA,NA,TRBJ2-1,CASRLAVGSYNEQFF,TGTGCCAGCAGACTAGCCGTGGGGTCCTACAATGAGCAGTTCTTC
TRBV9,16,once,TRBD2,TRBJ2-3,CASSVDGTSGRDTQYF,TGTGCCAGCAGCGTAGATGGGACTAGCGGGAGAGATACGCAGTATTTT
TRBV5-1,16,NA,TRBD1,TRBJ2-2,CASSLEAGGITGELFF,TGCGCCAGCAGCTTGGAGGCAGGGGGAATCACCGGGGAGCTGTTTTTT
TRBV7-2,12,NA,TRBD2,TRBJ2-3,CARGRGVDTQYF,TGTGCCAGAGGGAGGGGTGTCGATACGCAGTATTTT
TRBV11-2,13,NA,NA,TRBJ2-7,CASSLLHTYEQYF,TGTGCCAGCAGCTTATTGCACACCTACGAGCAGTACTTC
TRBV5-1,16,NA,NA,TRBJ2-3,CASSLVSSGSTDTQYF,TGCGCCAGCAGCTTGGTTTCCAGCGGAAGCACAGATACGCAGTATTTT
TRBV19,15,NA,TRBD1,TRBJ2-7,CASSGFEQGVREQYF,TGTGCCAGTAGTGGTTTTGAACAGGGGGTAAGGGAGCAGTACTTC
TRBV11-2,15,NA,NA,TRBJ1-3,CASSPTSSGGNTIYF,TGTGCCAGCAGCCCGACATCCTCGGGAGGAAACACCATATATTTT
TRBV14,14,NA,TRBD2,TRBJ2-7,CASSRTSGSYEQYF,TGTGCCAGCAGCCGGACTAGCGGGAGCTACGAGCAGTACTTC
TRBV27,16,NA,NA,TRBJ1-5,CASRKEGGGNNQPQHF,TGTGCCAGCAGAAAGGAAGGTGGGGGCAACAATCAGCCCCAGCATTTT
TRBV9,15,NA,NA,TRBJ2-5,CASSVGGDSQETQYF,TGTGCCAGCAGCGTAGGAGGGGACTCTCAAGAGACCCAGTACTTC
TRBV6-6,15,NA,NA,TRBJ2-2,CASSSSGANTGELFF,TGTGCCAGCAGTTCGTCAGGGGCGAACACCGGGGAGCTGTTTTTT
TRBV19,14,NA,TRBD1,TRBJ2-7,CASSMRQGRNEQYF,TGTGCCAGTAGTATGCGACAGGGTCGCAACGAGCAGTACTTC
TRBV6-5,15,NA,TRBD2,TRBJ2-1,CASSYSTSAEGEQFF,TGTGCCAGCAGTTACTCGACTAGCGCTGAGGGTGAGCAGTTCTTC
TRBV2,15,NA,NA,TRBJ2-7,CASSGLIRSTYEQYF,TGTGCCAGCAGTGGCCTCATCAGGTCAACCTACGAGCAGTACTTC
TRBV23-1,16,NA,TRBD1,TRBJ1-1,CASSQSGTATNTEAFF,TGCGCCAGCAGTCAATCGGGGACAGCTACGAACACTGAAGCTTTCTTT
TRBV5-1,13,NA,TRBD2,TRBJ2-7,CASSVGLAGEQYF,TGCGCCAGCAGCGTAGGACTAGCGGGCGAGCAGTACTTC
TRBV4-1,14,once,NA,TRBJ2-3,CASSQGPATDTQYF,TGCGCCAGCAGCCAAGGGCCAGCTACAGATACGCAGTATTTT
TRBV20-1,11,NA,NA,TRBJ2-3,CRSRPTDTQYF,TGCAGGTCAAGACCCACAGATACGCAGTATTTT